The entry below describes one T cell receptor beta chain. The antigen remains undetermined. This same CDR3 is encoded by further DNA sequences in the sample. The data are from a study of vaccination effects on CD4 cells after COVID-19. Study-wide results and caveats: Recruitment yielded few convalescent patients, and the study had no early post-infection timepoints.

Germline V lookup: CDR1 MGHRA, CDR2 YSYEKL. The V segment lost 0 bases and the J segment 8 bases; nucleotides outside the gene matches: 2. The CDR3 runs 14 residues. Repertoires were generated with immunoSEQ multiplex PCR, while TCRdb's copy carries only in-frame clones and drops some. The profile covers around 30,000 clones, with 72% appearing a single time and roughly 12% taken by the ten largest. Sequencing in the ViraFEST assay came after antigen-specific CD4+ T cells had been expanded with viral peptide pools, which were used to stimulate PBMC. With more than 9 days of culture completed, CD4+ T cells were isolated. BNT162b2 vaccine or mRNA-1273 vaccine was given to participants in two doses. Vaccinated recipients, who were negative for nucleocapsid antibodies, had no history of SARS-CoV-2 infection. For each well, two million PBMC were cultured with about 10 IU/ml IL-2 and around 9.6 ug/ml peptides. Half the medium was swapped for IL-2 medium on days 3 and 7.

This clonotype was obtained from a human donor who received a COVID-19 vaccine. This sequence joins TRBV4-1 and TRBJ1-4, with TRBD1 identical over 8 bases. This specimen was CD4+ T cells from PBMCs cultured with HCoV-229E spike peptides, taken after COVID-19 vaccination. CDR3 sequence reads: CASSQDRGQEKLFF. CDR3 DNA sequence: TGCGCCAGCAGCCAAGACAGGGGGCAGGAAAAACTGTTTTTT.